This T cell receptor (beta chain) was identified in a study of control samples from healthy donors and cancer patients. The V end was cut by 3 bases, the J end by 2 bases, with 16 bases between. The germline V gene has CDR1 MNHNS and CDR2 SASEGT. This CDR3 comprises 16 residues. This clone was detected once. Profiling relied on immunoSEQ multiplex PCR, and the TCRdb table lists in-frame clones only, not all of them. The table records over 60,000 clones, approximately 85% of them present only once. The receptor was isolated from a man aged 35 to 55 in good health. The sequenced material came from blood. The chain carries TRBV6-1 and TRBJ2-5, with D possibly being TRBD1 (6 bases). CDR3 protein: CASSDLARTAQETQYF. The CDR3 region has the DNA TGTGCCAGCAGTGACCTTGCGAGGACAGCTCAAGAGACCCAGTACTTC.